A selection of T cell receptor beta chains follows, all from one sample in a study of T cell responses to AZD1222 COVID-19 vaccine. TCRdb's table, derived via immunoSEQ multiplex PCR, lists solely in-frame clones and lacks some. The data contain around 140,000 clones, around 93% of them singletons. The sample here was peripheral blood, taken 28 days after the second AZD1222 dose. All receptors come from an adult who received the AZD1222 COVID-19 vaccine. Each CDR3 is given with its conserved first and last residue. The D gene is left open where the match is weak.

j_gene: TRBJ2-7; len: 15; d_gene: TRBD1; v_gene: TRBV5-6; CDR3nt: TGTGCCAGCAGCTTGCGTCGGACAGGGGCCTACGAGCAGTACTTC; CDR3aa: CASSLRRTGAYEQYF
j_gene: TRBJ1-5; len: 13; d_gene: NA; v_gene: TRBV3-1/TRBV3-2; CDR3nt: TGTGCCAGCAGCCAAGTGGGTAACCAGCCCCAGCATTTT; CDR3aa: CASSQVGNQPQHF
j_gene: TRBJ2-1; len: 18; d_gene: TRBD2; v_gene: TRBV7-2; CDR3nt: TGTGCCAGCAGCTTAGTCAACTTCGCGGGAGGGCGGAACAATGAGCAGTTCTTC; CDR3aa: CASSLVNFAGGRNNEQFF
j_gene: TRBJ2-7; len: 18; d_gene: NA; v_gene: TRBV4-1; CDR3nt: TGCGCCAGCAGCCAAGACCCAGGGAGCGGTCGGAAGTCCTACGAGCAGTACTTC; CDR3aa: CASSQDPGSGRKSYEQYF
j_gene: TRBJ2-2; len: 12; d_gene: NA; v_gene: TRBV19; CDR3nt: TGTGCCACCAGGACGGCGCACGGGGAGCTGTTTTTT; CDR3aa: CATRTAHGELFF
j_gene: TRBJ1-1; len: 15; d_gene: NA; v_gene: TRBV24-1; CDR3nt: TGTGCCACCAGTGGGTGGGGACAAGAAGGAACTGAAGCTTTCTTT; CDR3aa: CATSGWGQEGTEAFF
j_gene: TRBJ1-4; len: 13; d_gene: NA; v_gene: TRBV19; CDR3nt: TGTGCCAGTAGTATTCGGCTTAATGAAAAACTGTTTTTT; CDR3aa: CASSIRLNEKLFF
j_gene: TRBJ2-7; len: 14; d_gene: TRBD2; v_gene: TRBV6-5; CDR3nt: TGTGCCAGCAGTTTCCTTGCGGGGGATTACGAGCAGTACTTC; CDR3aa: CASSFLAGDYEQYF
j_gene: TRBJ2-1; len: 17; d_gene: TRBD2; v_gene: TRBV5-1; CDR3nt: TGCGCCAGCAGCTGGGGGGTAGCGGGGACCTCCTACAATGAGCAGTTCTTC; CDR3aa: CASSWGVAGTSYNEQFF
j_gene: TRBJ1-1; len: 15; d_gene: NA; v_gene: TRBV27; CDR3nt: TGTGCCAGCAGTTTATCGAAGCAGGTGAACACTGAAGCTTTCTTT; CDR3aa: CASSLSKQVNTEAFF
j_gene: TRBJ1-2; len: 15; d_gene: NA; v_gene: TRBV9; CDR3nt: TGTGCCAGCAGCGTGGGGACGGCTCTTGACTATGGCTACACCTTC; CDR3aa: CASSVGTALDYGYTF
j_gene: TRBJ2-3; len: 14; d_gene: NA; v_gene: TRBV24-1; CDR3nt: TGTGCCACCAGCCTAGGAGCCCCAAGAGATACGCAGTATTTT; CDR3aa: CATSLGAPRDTQYF
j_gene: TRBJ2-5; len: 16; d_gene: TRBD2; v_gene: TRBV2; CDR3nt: TGTGCCAGCAACCCTCAACTAGCGGGGGGTCAAGAGACCCAGTACTTC; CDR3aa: CASNPQLAGGQETQYF